The rows below give T cell receptor beta chains drawn from one sample of a study of identifying expanded T cells in peripheral blood. TCRdb keeps only in-frame clones here, not all; method: immunoSEQ multiplex PCR. The sample includes approximately 100,000 clones, approximately 89% of them seen just once. The source material was blood. The receptors come from a person aged 18 to 75 in good health. The CDR3 runs from the conserved cysteine through the conserved F or W. The D gene is left open where the match is weak. Size tells how often a clone was seen (once, few, many) or the class of an expanded clone, and some rows leave it out.

>TRBJ2-7|-|TRBV15|-
CATSRDRSIGEQYF
TGTGCCACCAGCAGAGATCGAAGTATCGGCGAGCAGTACTTC
>TRBJ2-5|-|TRBV10-3|-
CAIRQALQETQYF
TGTGCCATCAGACAGGCGTTGCAAGAGACCCAGTACTTC
>TRBJ2-1|TRBD2|TRBV7-9|-
CASSLGLAGDREQFF
TGTGCCAGCAGCTTAGGACTAGCGGGAGATCGTGAGCAGTTCTTC
>TRBJ2-7|TRBD1|TRBV30|once
CAWSAGTGYEQYF
TGTGCCTGGAGTGCGGGGACAGGCTACGAGCAGTACTTC
>TRBJ2-7|TRBD1|TRBV10-3|-
CAIRGTGGLSPYEQYF
TGTGCCATCAGGGGAACAGGGGGACTTTCCCCCTACGAGCAGTACTTC
>TRBJ2-1|-|TRBV6-4|-
CASSDSAGPNNEQFF
TGTGCCAGCAGTGACTCTGCGGGACCCAACAATGAGCAGTTCTTC
>TRBJ1-1|-|TRBV9|-
CASSVAETENTEAFF
TGTGCCAGCAGCGTAGCTGAGACAGAGAACACTGAAGCTTTCTTT
>TRBJ2-3|-|TRBV6-1|few
CASIGAAEVGTQYF
TGTGCCAGCATTGGGGCGGCAGAGGTTGGTACGCAGTATTTT
>TRBJ2-7|TRBD2|TRBV7-2|-
CASSLVQSSGITKQYF
TGTGCCAGCAGCTTAGTCCAGAGTAGCGGGATCACGAAGCAGTACTTC
>TRBJ2-1|TRBD1|TRBV6-1|-
CASRQTGNNEQFF
TGTGCCAGCAGACAGACAGGGAACAATGAGCAGTTCTTC
>TRBJ2-5|TRBD1|TRBV18|-
CASSPGTGGTETQYF
TGTGCCAGCTCACCAGGGACAGGGGGCACGGAGACCCAGTACTTC
>TRBJ2-3|-|TRBV6-1|-
CASTEIRDTQYF
TGTGCCAGCACTGAAATACGAGATACGCAGTATTTT
>TRBJ1-1|-|TRBV29-1|-
CSVEQGGMNTEAFF
TGCAGCGTTGAACAGGGCGGGATGAACACTGAAGCTTTCTTT
>TRBJ2-7|-|TRBV5-1|-
CASELGTSRDEQYF
TGCGCCAGCGAACTAGGGACTTCACGGGACGAGCAGTACTTC
>TRBJ2-3|-|TRBV2|-
CASRPLALRGTDTQYF
TGTGCCAGCAGGCCACTAGCGTTAAGGGGGACAGATACGCAGTATTTT
>TRBJ2-1|TRBD2|TRBV2|-
CASSEDASGSYNEQFF
TGTGCCAGCAGTGAAGATGCTAGCGGGTCATACAATGAGCAGTTCTTC